This is a list of T cell receptor beta chains from one sample in a study of STAT5B mutations in CD4+ large granular lymphocyte leukemia. Generated by immunoSEQ multiplex PCR, the TCRdb table keeps only in-frame clones and is missing some. This table holds 30,000 to 40,000 clones, 69% found once. The specimen sequenced was CD4+ T cells from blood buffy coats. These receptors originate from a human donor in good health. The CDR3 runs from the conserved cysteine through the conserved F or W.

j_gene	v_gene	CDR3aa
TRBJ2-1	TRBV5-4	CASSQGPQGPFF
TRBJ1-6	TRBV11-2	CASQGNRGYSPLHF
TRBJ2-2	TRBV6-1	CASRSRGDNTGELFF
TRBJ2-7	TRBV7-7	CASSLAQGGGEQYF
TRBJ2-3	TRBV5-1	CASSFRTKRGGQKSTDTQYF
TRBJ1-2	TRBV11-2	CASSLGGIGGDYGYTF
TRBJ1-6	TRBV9	CASSVRADSPLHF
TRBJ2-6	TRBV2	CASRPGSGANVLTF
TRBJ1-1	TRBV2	CASTRQGGNTEAFF
TRBJ2-5	TRBV4-1	CASSQDLRGAQGQYF